The T cell receptor (beta chain) described here comes from a study of blood T cell repertoires in COVID-19. Study background: Sources were T cells, B-cell-depleted T cells, or PBMCs; the material itself was cDNA or gDNA.

The germline V gene has CDR1 MNHEY and CDR2 SVGAGI. This CDR3 contains 14 residues. The V end was cut by 6 bases, the J end by 7 bases, with 16 bases between. This clone was detected only a few times. Per the original methods: The assay estimated nucleated cells by amplifying reference gene primers. Profiled with immunoSEQ multiplex PCR; TCRdb holds only in-frame clones, not every one. V, J and clone size derive from that table, while D and trimming were established from the DNA sequence. The sample contains a few hundred thousand clones, approximately 86% of which appear only once. The chain recombines TRBV6-5 with TRBJ1-5; no firm D call. Specimen: peripheral blood. The receptor's source is a woman aged 70-85 years with COVID-19, enrolled during active disease. CDR3 sequence: CASSSFWANQPQHF. The CDR3 nucleotides read TGTGCCAGCAGCTCCTTCTGGGCTAACCAGCCCCAGCATTTT.